This T cell receptor beta chain was captured in a study of shared clonotypes between healthy human individuals. The germline CDR1 and CDR2 sequences are MDHEN and SYDVKM. The CDR3 loop spans 15 amino acids. V lost 5 bases and J 3 bases, leaving 13 bases between the germline ends. Assay runs were performed at deep level. For every subset, genomic DNA was evenly distributed across several immunoSEQ plates. TCRdb keeps only in-frame clones here, not all; method: immunoSEQ multiplex PCR. The table has about 1.1 million clones, about 80% seen once; the top ten hold approximately 0.9%. This clone came up a few times. Its antigen is unidentified. Findings and limits, study-wide: Generation probabilities were higher for clonotypes shared across all four sorted-subset donors than for unshared ones.

CD4+ cells yielded CD45RA+ naive and CD45RA-negative memory subsets. The receptor was derived from a man in his late teens or twenties in good health. Some clones in this sample may be carry-over from other donors' samples. What was sequenced was memory CD4+ T cells from PBMCs. Subset here: CD45RA-negative fraction. This chain joins TRBV28 and TRBJ2-2; D may be TRBD2 (6 bases). The CDR3 DNA is TGTGCCAGCAGTACCACCGGGACTCACACCGGGGAGCTGTTTTTT. Residues: CASSTTGTHTGELFF.